A single sample is the source of the 15 T cell receptor beta chains below, sequenced in a study of blood T cell repertoires in COVID-19. Measured with immunoSEQ multiplex PCR; TCRdb has only the in-frame clones, and not every one. This sample yields 120,000 to 150,000 clones, of which around 84% are seen a single time; under 5.5% belongs to the top ten. Sequencing was done on a sample of peripheral blood. These receptor sequences come from a human donor in a cohort sampled during active COVID-19.

The chain is built from TRBV6-6 and TRBJ2-1; 10 bases line up with TRBD2. The CDR3 covers 14 residues. Per germline, CDR1 MNHNY and CDR2 SVGAGI (reference sequence). V lost 6 bases to trimming and J lost 5 bases; unmatched junction nucleotides: 4. DNA for the CDR3: TGTGCCAGCAGCCTAGCGGGGGCCCACAATGAGCAGTTCTTC. It codes for CASSLAGAHNEQFF.

V is TRBV28 and J is TRBJ1-2; D is uncertain. Per the germline V gene, CDR1 is MDHEN and CDR2 is SYDVKM. The CDR3 has 13 amino acids. V was shortened by 3 bases and J by 5 bases, with 10 bases between the two germline ends. This chain's CDR3 is CASSFVSGYGYTF. The CDR3 DNA follows: TGTGCCAGCAGTTTTGTCTCGGGATATGGCTACACCTTC.

This clone was seen just once. V and J are TRBV10-1 and TRBJ2-7, with D tentatively TRBD2 (6 bases). This CDR3 has 15 residues. V shed 0 bases and J shed 3 bases, with 12 bases lying between them. Per the germline V gene, CDR1 is WNHNN and CDR2 is SYGVQD (reference sequence). The DNA of the CDR3 is TGCGCCAGCAGTGAGTCCGGGACTTTACTCTACGAGCAGTACGTC. This sequence encodes CASSESGTLLYEQYV.

CDR3 in DNA: TGTGCCAGCAGCCCACACCTTAGCGGGGGGAACACCGGGGAGCTGTTTTTT. Amino acids: CASSPHLSGGNTGELFF. V gene TRBV9 combines with J gene TRBJ2-2, with TRBD2 matching over 9 bases. The germline V gene has CDR1 SGDLS and CDR2 YYNGEE. The CDR3 is 17 residues long. V lost 4 bases and J lost 1; bases outside the gene matches: 8. Variable domain in full (rest from reference TRBV9 and TRBJ2-2): DSGVTQTPKHLITATGQRVTLRCSPRSGDLSVYWYQQSLDQGLQFLIQYYNGEERAKGNILERFSAQQFPDLHSELNLSSLELGDSALYFCASSPHLSGGNTGELFFGEGSRLTVL.

The rearrangement uses TRBV28 and TRBJ2-3; 8 positions agree with TRBD2. CDR3 length: 17 residues. The germline gives CDR1 MDHEN, CDR2 SYDVKM. The V and J ends lost 2 bases and 5 bases, in that order; junction bases with no gene match: 12. Written as DNA, the CDR3 is TGTGCCAGCAGTTTACAGGGCGGGGGGCCCCTAGGAGATACGCAGTATTTT. Protein product: CASSLQGGGPLGDTQYF.

The chain couples TRBV28 to TRBJ2-5, with a tentative D call TRBD2 (6 bases). Trimming shortened V by 3 bases and J by 3 bases, and 14 bases separated the two germline ends. This CDR3 has 15 amino acids. CDR1 MDHEN and CDR2 SYDVKM come from the germline V gene. CDR3: CASSFAGGGEETQYF. CDR3 coding DNA: TGTGCCAGCAGTTTTGCCGGCGGAGGGGAAGAGACCCAGTACTTC.

A remark on this clone: In the same sample, other DNA sequences code for this CDR3. The V gene is TRBV3-1 (or the pseudogene TRBV3-2), the J gene TRBJ2-5; possibly TRBD2 for D (6 bases). CDR3 size: 13 residues. Germline V CDR1 and CDR2: LGHDT, YNNKEL (reference sequence). V shed 4 bases and J shed 1 base, with 7 bases lying between them. The CDR3 DNA follows: TGTGCCAGCAGCCCGGGACTCCAAGAGACCCAGTACTTC. Translated: CASSPGLQETQYF.

V gene TRBV5-1 combines with J gene TRBJ1-6; TRBD1 aligns across 9 bases. The CDR3 runs to 17 residues. After removal of 5 bases from V and 8 bases from J, the junction contained 14 bases not matched to a gene. Germline CDR1 is SGHRS and CDR2 is YFSETQ. This CDR3 reads CASSSTGGGSYYSPLHF. The CDR3 DNA sequence: TGCGCCAGCAGTTCCACAGGGGGCGGCTCTTATTATTCACCCCTCCACTTT.

This chain connects TRBV7-3 to TRBJ2-3; 12 bases are a match to TRBD2. This CDR3 has 17 amino acids. Germline V gives CDR1 SGHTA, CDR2 FQGTGA. V shed 2 bases and J 3 bases; nucleotides not matched to a gene: 6. DNA for the CDR3: TGTGCCAGCAGCTTAGCTAGCGGGGGGGCCGGGACAGATACGCAGTATTTT. Its protein product is CASSLASGGAGTDTQYF.

The rearrangement joins TRBV2 to TRBJ2-2, with 11 bases aligning to TRBD2. V lost 6 bases and J lost 7; bases outside the gene matches: 7. The germline CDR1 and CDR2 sequences are SNHLY and FYNNEI. This CDR3 is 15 amino acids long. The CDR3 DNA reads as TGTGCCAGCAGGGCCACTAGCGGGAGTGTCGGGGAGCTGTTTTTT. Translated: CASRATSGSVGELFF.

This clone appeared a few times. This chain links TRBV11-2 with TRBJ2-1; D is ambiguous. CDR1 is SGHAT and CDR2 is FQNNGV in the germline V gene. V lost 1 base and J lost 7, with 11 bases in between. The CDR3 is 14 residues long. CDR3: CASSLVWAHNEQFF. In DNA form, the CDR3 reads TGTGCCAGCAGCTTAGTCTGGGCCCATAATGAGCAGTTCTTC. Variable domain in full (rest from reference TRBV11-2 and TRBJ2-1): EAGVAQSPRYKIIEKRQSVAFWCNPISGHATLYWYQQILGQGPKLLIQFQNNGVVDDSQLPKDRFSAERLKGVDSTLKIQPAKLEDSAVYLCASSLVWAHNEQFFGPGTRLTVL.

The chain joins TRBV18 to TRBJ2-1; TRBD1 agrees at 9 bases. J gave up 8 bases and V 2 bases, and 10 bases lay outside the gene matches. The germline gives CDR1 KGHSH, CDR2 LQKENI. The CDR3 sequence is 16 residues long. DNA of the CDR3: TGTGCCAGCTCACCAGGGAACAGGGGGCGCGCGGATGAGCAGTTCTTC. As protein: CASSPGNRGRADEQFF.

This chain connects TRBV19 to TRBJ2-5; TRBD2 matches at 10 bases. J lost 4 bases, V lost 5 bases, and 10 bases had no gene match. The CDR3 is 16 residues long. CDR1 LNHDA and CDR2 SQIVND come from the germline V gene (reference sequence). CDR3 coding DNA: TGTGCCAGTAGTGCCTCAGCGGGAGGGCCTGGAGAGACCCAGTACTTC. Translating gives CASSASAGGPGETQYF. Full variable domain (rest looked up from reference TRBV19 and TRBJ2-5): DGGITQSPKYLFRKEGQNVTLSCEQNLNHDAMYWYRQDPGQGLRLIYYSQIVNDFQKGDIAEGYSVSREKKESFPLTVTSAQKNPTAFYLCASSASAGGPGETQYFGPGTRLLVL.

The V call is TRBV25-1, the J call TRBJ2-7, with D perhaps TRBD2 (5 bases). The CDR3 runs 14 residues. V lost 4 bases to trimming and J lost 2 bases, with 12 bases between them. From germline, CDR1 is MGHDK and CDR2 SYGVNS. This chain's CDR3 is CASSAYGVPYEQYF. For the CDR3, the DNA is TGTGCCAGCAGTGCCTACGGGGTACCCTACGAGCAGTACTTC.

This chain's CDR3 is CASSVGVRGQTGELFF. The CDR3 DNA follows: TGTGCCAGCAGCGTAGGTGTCAGGGGGCAAACCGGGGAGCTGTTTTTT. This chain connects TRBV9 to TRBJ2-2; 8 positions match TRBD1. CDR3 length equals 16 residues. After removal of 0 bases from V and 5 bases from J, the junction contained 6 bases not matched to a gene. Germline values: CDR1 SGDLS, CDR2 YYNGEE.